This entry features one T cell receptor beta chain sequence. These data come from a study of T cell responses to AZD1222 COVID-19 vaccine. Produced via immunoSEQ multiplex PCR; TCRdb's table is partial and in-frame only. The repertoire includes about 160,000 clones, 88% of them detected once, and around 6% sits in the top ten. The sequences come from peripheral blood, collected on day 0 of AZD1222 vaccination. The sequence came from an adult in good health.

The CDR3 reads CASSLEGQGIDEQYF. In DNA form, the CDR3 reads TGCGCCAGCAGCTTGGAGGGACAGGGGATCGACGAGCAGTACTTC. The rearrangement links TRBV5-1 to TRBJ2-7; 10 bases are shared with TRBD1. CDR3 length: 15 residues. Germline CDR1 SGHRS, CDR2 YFSETQ. With V trimmed by 0 bases and J by 5 bases, 5 bases remained unmatched.